This TCR beta chain was found in a study of blood T cell repertoires in COVID-19. Overall study context: The United States, Italy and Spain were the sources of the acute and convalescent COVID-19 samples. T cells, B-cell-depleted T cells, or PBMCs provided the cDNA or gDNA that served as material.

Per the original data handling: Reference gene primers were amplified, and this amplification served to estimate nucleated cell counts. Sequencing used immunoSEQ multiplex PCR; TCRdb keeps in-frame clones, though not all of them. V and J calls and clone size are copied from that table; D and trimming were computed from the DNA. The sample has about 130,000 clones, 60% to 80% seen once. This receptor was obtained from a man aged 60 to 69 with acute or convalescent COVID-19. Specimen: peripheral blood.

CDR3 sequence reads: CASRTQRDSSEQYF. The CDR3 DNA is TGTGCCAGCAGGACCCAGCGGGATAGCTCCGAGCAGTACTTC. The chain carries TRBV5-6 and TRBJ2-7, with 7 bases fitting TRBD2. Germline V gives CDR1 SGHDT, CDR2 YYEEEE. After removal of 5 bases from V and 6 bases from J, the junction contained 11 bases not matched to a gene. The CDR3 is 14 amino acids.